This T cell receptor beta chain emerged from a study of regulatory T cells in long-lasting Graves disease. V trimming: 5 bases; J trimming: 7 bases; junction bases outside the gene matches: 13. Germline V gene lookup returns CDR1 MNHEY and CDR2 SVGEGT. The CDR3 consists of 16 residues. Investigators prepared the TCR beta libraries by applying iRepertoire HTBI primers and Arm-PCR of CDR3 regions. Each CDR3 protein gets one entry after TCRdb re-called the multiplex PCR reads with MiXCR. This table holds approximately 440,000 distinct CDR3 sequences, about a quarter found once. As for time point: persistent/refractory GD, antithyroid drugs over 5 years with positive TRAb. The TCR library used RNA extracted from PBMCs.

The V and J genes are TRBV6-2 or TRBV6-3 and TRBJ2-2, with TRBD1 matching over 7 bases. The receptor was derived from a female donor with Graves disease. This sample comprised peripheral blood mononuclear cells (PBMCs), obtained when the disease was refractory, from a patient treated with antithyroid drugs. In nucleotides, the CDR3 is TGTGCCAGCAGTGGCGCCCGGGACAGTCGAGACGGGGAGCTGTTTTTT. Translation gives CASSGARDSRDGELFF.